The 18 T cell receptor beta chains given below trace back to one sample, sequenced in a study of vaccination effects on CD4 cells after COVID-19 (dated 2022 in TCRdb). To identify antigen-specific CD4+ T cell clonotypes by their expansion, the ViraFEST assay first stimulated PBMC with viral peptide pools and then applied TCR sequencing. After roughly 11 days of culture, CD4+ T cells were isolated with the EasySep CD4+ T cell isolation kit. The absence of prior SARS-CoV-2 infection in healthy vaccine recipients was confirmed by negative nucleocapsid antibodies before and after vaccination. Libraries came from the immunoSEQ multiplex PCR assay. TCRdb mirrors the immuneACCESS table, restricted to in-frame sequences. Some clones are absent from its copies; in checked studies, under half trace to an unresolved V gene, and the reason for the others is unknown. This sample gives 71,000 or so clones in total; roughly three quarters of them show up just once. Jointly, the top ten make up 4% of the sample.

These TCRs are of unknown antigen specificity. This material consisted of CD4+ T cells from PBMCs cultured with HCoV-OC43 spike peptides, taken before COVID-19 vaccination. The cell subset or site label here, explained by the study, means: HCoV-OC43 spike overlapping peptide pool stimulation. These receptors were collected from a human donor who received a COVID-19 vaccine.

The CDR3: CASSLGYGESSYEQYV. The CDR3, as DNA: TGTGCCAGCAGTTTAGGATACGGGGAGAGCTCCTACGAGCAGTACGTC. V and J are TRBV5-8 and TRBJ2-7; D is perhaps TRBD2 (5 bases). Germline V gene sequence: CDR1 SGHTS, CDR2 YDEGEE. Trimming removed 5 bases from V and 0 bases from J, with 18 bases in between. The CDR3 has 16 residues.

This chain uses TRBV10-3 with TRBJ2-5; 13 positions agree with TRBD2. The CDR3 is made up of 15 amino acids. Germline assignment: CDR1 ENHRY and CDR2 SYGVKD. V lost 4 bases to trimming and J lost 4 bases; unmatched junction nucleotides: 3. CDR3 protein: CAISAGLAGIETQYF. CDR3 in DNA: TGTGCCATCAGTGCGGGACTAGCGGGAATAGAGACCCAGTACTTC.

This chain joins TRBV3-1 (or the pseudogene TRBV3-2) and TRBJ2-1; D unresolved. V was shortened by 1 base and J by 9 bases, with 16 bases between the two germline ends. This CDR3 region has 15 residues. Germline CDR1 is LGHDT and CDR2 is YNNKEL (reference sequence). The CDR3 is CASSQGSPAVSEQFF. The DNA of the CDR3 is TGTGCCAGCAGCCAAGGGAGTCCCGCGGTATCTGAGCAGTTCTTC.

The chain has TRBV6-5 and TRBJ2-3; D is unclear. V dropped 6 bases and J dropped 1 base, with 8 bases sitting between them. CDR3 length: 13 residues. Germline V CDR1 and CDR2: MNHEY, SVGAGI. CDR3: CASRGIGTDTQYF. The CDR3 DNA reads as TGTGCCAGCAGGGGTATAGGCACAGATACGCAGTATTTT.

Written as DNA, the CDR3 is TGTGCCAGCAGTTACGCCCAGGGACGTCAAGGCTACACCTTC. Its protein product is CASSYAQGRQGYTF. This chain uses TRBV6-5 with TRBJ1-2; perhaps TRBD1 as D (5 bases). CDR1 is MNHEY and CDR2 is SVGAGI in the germline V gene. The CDR3 loop spans 14 amino acids. V dropped 2 bases and J dropped 8 bases, with 15 bases sitting between them.

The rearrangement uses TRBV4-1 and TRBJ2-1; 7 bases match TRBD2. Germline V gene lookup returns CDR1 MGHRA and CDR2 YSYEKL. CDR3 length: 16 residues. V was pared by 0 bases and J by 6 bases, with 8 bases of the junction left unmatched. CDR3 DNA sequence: TGCGCCAGCAGCCAAGATGGGAGGGGACGGCTCAATGAGCAGTTCTTC. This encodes CASSQDGRGRLNEQFF.

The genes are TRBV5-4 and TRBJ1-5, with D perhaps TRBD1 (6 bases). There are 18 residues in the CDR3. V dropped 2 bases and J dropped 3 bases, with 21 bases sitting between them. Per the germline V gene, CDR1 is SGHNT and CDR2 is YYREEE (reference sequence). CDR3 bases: TGTGCCAGCAGCTTTTCGGTCGGGGGCGCGGGGGTCAATCAGCCCCAGCATTTT. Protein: CASSFSVGGAGVNQPQHF.

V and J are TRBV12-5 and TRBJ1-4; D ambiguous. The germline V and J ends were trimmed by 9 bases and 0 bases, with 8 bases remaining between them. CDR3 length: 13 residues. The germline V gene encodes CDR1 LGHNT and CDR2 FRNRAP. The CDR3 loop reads CARKGTTNEKLFF. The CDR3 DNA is TGTGCTAGAAAGGGTACAACTAATGAAAAACTGTTTTTT.

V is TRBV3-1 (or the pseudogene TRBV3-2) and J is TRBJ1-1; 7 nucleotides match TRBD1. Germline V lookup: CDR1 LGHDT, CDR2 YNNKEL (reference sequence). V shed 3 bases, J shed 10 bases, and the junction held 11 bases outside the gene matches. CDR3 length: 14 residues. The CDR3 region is CASSHADRARGAFF. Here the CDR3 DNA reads TGTGCCAGCAGCCATGCAGACAGGGCACGGGGAGCTTTCTTT.

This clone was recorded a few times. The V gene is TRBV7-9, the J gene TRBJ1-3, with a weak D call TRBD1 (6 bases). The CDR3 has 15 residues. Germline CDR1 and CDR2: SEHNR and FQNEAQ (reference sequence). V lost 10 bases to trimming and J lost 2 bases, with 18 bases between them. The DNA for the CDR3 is TGTGCCAAGGGGGATGGTGTGGAAGCTGGAAACACCATATATTTT. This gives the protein CAKGDGVEAGNTIYF.

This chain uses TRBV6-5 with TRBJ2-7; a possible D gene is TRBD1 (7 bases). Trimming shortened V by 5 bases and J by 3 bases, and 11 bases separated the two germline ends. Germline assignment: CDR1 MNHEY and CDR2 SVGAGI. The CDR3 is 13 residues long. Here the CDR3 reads CASSRQGLYEQYV. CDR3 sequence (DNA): TGTGCCAGCAGTCGACAGGGACTCTACGAGCAGTACGTC.

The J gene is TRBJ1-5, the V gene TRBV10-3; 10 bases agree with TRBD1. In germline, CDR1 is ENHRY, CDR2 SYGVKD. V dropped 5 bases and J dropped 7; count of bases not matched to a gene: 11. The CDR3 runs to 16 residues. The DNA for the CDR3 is TGTGCCATCAGTCGGGGGACAGGGGACATCTTACAGCCCCAGCATTTT. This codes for CAISRGTGDILQPQHF.

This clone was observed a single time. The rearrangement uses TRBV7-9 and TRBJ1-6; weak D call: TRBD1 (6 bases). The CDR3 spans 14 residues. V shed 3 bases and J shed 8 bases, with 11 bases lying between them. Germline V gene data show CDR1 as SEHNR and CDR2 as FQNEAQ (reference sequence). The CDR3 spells CASSFTTGHSPLHF. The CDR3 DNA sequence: TGTGCCAGCAGCTTCACGACAGGACATTCACCCCTCCACTTT.

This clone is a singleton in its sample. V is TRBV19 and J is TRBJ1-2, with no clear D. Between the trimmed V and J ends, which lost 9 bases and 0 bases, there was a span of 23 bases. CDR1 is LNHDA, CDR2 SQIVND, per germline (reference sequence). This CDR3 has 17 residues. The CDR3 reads CARTPQGSDGTNYGYTF. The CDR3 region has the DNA TGTGCCAGGACACCTCAAGGAAGCGACGGGACTAACTATGGCTACACCTTC.

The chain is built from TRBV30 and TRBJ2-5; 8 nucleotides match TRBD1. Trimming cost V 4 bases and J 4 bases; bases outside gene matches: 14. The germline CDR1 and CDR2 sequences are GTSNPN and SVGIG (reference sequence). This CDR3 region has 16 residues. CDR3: CAWTVFGQGAGETQYF. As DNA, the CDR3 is TGTGCCTGGACGGTCTTTGGGCAGGGGGCAGGAGAGACCCAGTACTTC.

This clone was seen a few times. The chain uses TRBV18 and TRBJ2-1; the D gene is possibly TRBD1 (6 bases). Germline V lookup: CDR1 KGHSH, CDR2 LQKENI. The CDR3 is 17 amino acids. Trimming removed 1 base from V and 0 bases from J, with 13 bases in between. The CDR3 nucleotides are TGTGCCAGCTCACCACAGGGGCAGGGGAGCTCCTACAATGAGCAGTTCTTC. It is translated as CASSPQGQGSSYNEQFF.

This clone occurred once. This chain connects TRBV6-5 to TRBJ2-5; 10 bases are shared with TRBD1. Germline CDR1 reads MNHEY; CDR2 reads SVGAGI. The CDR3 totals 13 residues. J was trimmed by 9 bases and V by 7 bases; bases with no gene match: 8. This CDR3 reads CASKPRDRGSQYF. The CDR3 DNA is TGTGCCAGCAAACCGAGGGACAGGGGTTCCCAGTACTTC.

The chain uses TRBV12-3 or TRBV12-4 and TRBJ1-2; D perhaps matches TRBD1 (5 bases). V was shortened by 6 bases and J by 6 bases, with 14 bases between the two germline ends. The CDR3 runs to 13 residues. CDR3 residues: CASRPGTTDGYTF. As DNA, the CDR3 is TGTGCCAGCAGGCCGGGGACGACAGATGGCTACACCTTC.